This T cell receptor beta chain was recovered during a study of Ad26.COV2.S vaccination and SARS-CoV-2 variants. As for the study in general: Donor was in the COV1001 Ad26.COV2.S trial arm. Donor got 5x10^10 or 1x10^11 viral particles of Ad26.COV2.S.

Sequencing used immunoSEQ multiplex PCR; TCRdb keeps in-frame clones, though not all of them. This sample has 400,000 to 500,000 clones, with approximately 87% found just once. The treatment: some 20 received Ad26.COV2.S at low or high dose, single or two shots; 5 received placebo; per-sample allocation not given. On day 63 after the first injection, vaccine and placebo recipients gave samples. An Ad26 vector that expressed Wuhan-strain SARS-CoV-2 spike constituted the vaccine. Germline CDR1 SGHRS, CDR2 YFSETQ. The CDR3 covers 15 residues. Trimming took off 5 bases at V and 4 bases at J, with 15 bases between the two ends.

J is TRBJ2-2 and V is TRBV5-1, with D perhaps matching TRBD1 (6 bases). This material consisted of peripheral blood, taken in a trial of Ad26.COV2.S vaccine versus placebo. This sequence originates from a person aged 18-60 years who received the Ad26.COV2.S COVID-19 vaccine or a placebo. The CDR3 protein is CASSAQGRGTGELFF. CDR3 nucleotide sequence: TGCGCCAGCAGTGCTCAGGGGCGCGGCACCGGGGAGCTGTTTTTT.